This TCR beta chain derives from a study of blood T cell repertoires in COVID-19. Study background: PBMCs, B-cell-depleted T cells, or T cells provided the cDNA or gDNA that made up the material.

The CDR3 totals 15 residues. The V gene lost 1 base and the J gene lost 1 base, with 11 bases spanning the gap. Looked up from germline, CDR1 is LNHDA and CDR2 is SQIVND (reference sequence). Original processing methods: By means of reference gene primer amplification, nucleated cell counts were estimated. Data came from immunoSEQ multiplex PCR; TCRdb stores just in-frame clones and leaves some out. Clone size and V and J calls were adopted from that table, with D and trimming inferred from the DNA. The sample includes 150,000 to 200,000 clones, about 89% of them seen just once. The sample comprised peripheral blood. J is TRBJ2-7 and V is TRBV19, with a tentative D call TRBD2 (6 bases). This TCR was sampled from a man in his 70s with acute or convalescent COVID-19. The CDR3: CASSIGVGTSYEQYF. The CDR3 nucleotides are TGTGCCAGTAGTATAGGAGTAGGGACTTCCTACGAGCAGTACTTC.